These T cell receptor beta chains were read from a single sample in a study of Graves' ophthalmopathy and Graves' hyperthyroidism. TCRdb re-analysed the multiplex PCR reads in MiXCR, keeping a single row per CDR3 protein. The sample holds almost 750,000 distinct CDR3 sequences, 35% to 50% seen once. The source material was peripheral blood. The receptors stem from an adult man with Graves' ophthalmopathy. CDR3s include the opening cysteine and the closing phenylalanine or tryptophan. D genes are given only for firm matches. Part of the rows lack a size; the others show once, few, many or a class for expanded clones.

CASRGPGTFNQPQHF TGTGCCAGCAGGGGCCCCGGGACGTTCAATCAGCCCCAGCATTTT . TRBV24-1 . TRBJ1-5
CATSDHNSYGYTF TGTGCCACCAGTGATCACAACTCCTATGGCTACACCTTC many TRBV24-1 . TRBJ1-2
CTSSDLSRNTGELFF TGTACCAGCAGTGATCTATCGCGGAACACCGGGGAGCTGTTTTTT . TRBV25-1 . TRBJ2-2
CAISDLGQGTEYF TGTGCCATCAGTGACCTGGGACAGGGGACCGAGTACTTC . TRBV10-3 TRBD1 TRBJ2-7
CASSHSGLAGGQETQYF TGCGCCAGCAGCCATTCCGGACTAGCGGGAGGGCAAGAGACCCAGTACTTC many TRBV5-1 TRBD2 TRBJ2-5
CAIIPDRGTGELFF TGTGCCATCATCCCGGACAGGGGGACCGGGGAGCTGTTTTTT once TRBV10-3 TRBD1 TRBJ2-2
CASSPMTGGTSGANVLTF TGTGCCAGTAGCCCTATGACAGGGGGGACCTCTGGGGCCAACGTCCTGACTTTC few TRBV19 TRBD1 TRBJ2-6
CASSESGTVYEQYF TGCGCCAGCAGTGAGTCCGGGACAGTATACGAGCAGTACTTC . TRBV10-1 TRBD1 TRBJ2-7
CASSAVYSPRPGNEQYF TGTGCCAGCAGTGCGGTTTACAGCCCACGGCCGGGTAACGAGCAGTACTTC . TRBV10-1 . TRBJ2-7
CATSDPNREQYF TGTGCCACCAGTGATCCTAACCGCGAGCAGTACTTC many TRBV24-1 . TRBJ2-7
CASSFGTAWAF TGTGCCAGCAGTTTCGGGACTGCCTGGGCCTTC many TRBV12-3/TRBV12-4 . TRBJ1-2
CASSLLGHGYTF TGTGCCAGCAGCCTTTTAGGCCATGGCTACACCTTC . TRBV7-2 . TRBJ1-2
CAISERGRATEAFF TGTGCCATCAGTGAGCGGGGCAGGGCCACTGAAGCTTTCTTT many TRBV10-3 . TRBJ1-1
CASKGLRYEQYF TGTGCCAGCAAAGGTCTCCGGTACGAGCAGTACTTC . TRBV12-3/TRBV12-4 . TRBJ2-7
CSSRDRMAQYF TGCAGCTCCCGGGACAGGATGGCCCAGTACTTC . TRBV29-1 TRBD1 TRBJ2-5
CSARTWDRQETQYF TGCAGTGCTCGAACCTGGGACAGGCAAGAGACCCAGTACTTC many TRBV20-1 TRBD1 TRBJ2-5
CASSESGPNTEAFF TGCGCCAGCAGTGAGTCAGGTCCGAACACTGAAGCTTTCTTT many TRBV10-2 . TRBJ1-1
CASRGTGYPGEQYF TGTGCCAGCAGGGGGACAGGGTATCCTGGCGAGCAGTACTTC few TRBV2 TRBD1 TRBJ2-7
CASSYSWNTEETQYF TGTGCCAGCAGTTACTCATGGAACACTGAGGAGACCCAGTACTTC . TRBV10-3 . TRBJ2-5
CASSLGRTAKETQYF TGTGCTAGCAGCTTGGGCAGGACTGCCAAAGAGACCCAGTACTTC few TRBV7-7 . TRBJ2-5
CASSSTSGQGTGKLFF TGTGCCAGCAGTTCAACCTCCGGACAGGGTACTGGAAAACTGTTTTTT once TRBV25-1 TRBD1 TRBJ1-4
CAISVDREGVAFF TGTGCCATCAGTGTGGACAGGGAAGGGGTAGCTTTCTTT many TRBV10-3 TRBD1 TRBJ1-1
CASRGTGFSGYTF TGTGCCAGCAGGGGGACAGGGTTCAGTGGCTACACCTTC . TRBV25-1 TRBD1 TRBJ1-2
CASSGRTRGPQHF TGTGCCAGCAGTGGACGGACTCGGGGGCCCCAGCATTTT few TRBV2 . TRBJ1-5
CASRTPGTGATNEKLFF TGTGCCAGCAGGACACCCGGGACAGGGGCAACTAATGAAAAACTGTTTTTT . TRBV2 TRBD1 TRBJ1-4
CASSQTQTQLPYEQYF TGCGCCAGCAGCCAAACCCAGACCCAACTCCCTTACGAGCAGTACTTC few TRBV4-3 . TRBJ2-7
CAWSGQGHWGSPLHF TGTGCCTGGAGTGGGCAGGGCCATTGGGGTTCACCCCTCCACTTT . TRBV30 . TRBJ1-6
CSVEKGLRETQYF TGCAGCGTTGAAAAGGGTCTTCGGGAGACCCAGTACTTC many TRBV29-1 . TRBJ2-5
CASSRLTSGGYEQYF TGTGCCAGCAGCCGTCTGACTAGCGGGGGCTACGAGCAGTACTTC . TRBV2 TRBD2 TRBJ2-7